This entry describes one TCR beta chain. Its antigen is unknown. Sequencing used immunoSEQ v3. Here immunoSEQ multiplex PCR was the method, and the copy in TCRdb shows in-frame clones only, minus some. The sample consists of 10,000 to 12,000 clones, 55% to 70% of them appearing once. The data belong to a study of TIL therapy for anti-PD-1-resistant metastatic lung cancer. Turning to the study itself: Half of patients were current or former smokers. Points from the study as a whole: TIL cultures after expansion showed higher clonality and lower diversity than baseline tumor (median around 6% vs 30%).

Time point: pre-treatment sample, taken before nivolumab and TIL therapy. Tumor tissue came from excised metastases, mostly pleural nodules or supraclavicular lymph nodes. Trimming took 5 bases from V and 1 from J, leaving 15 bases between them. CDR1 is LNHDA and CDR2 is SQIVND in the germline V gene (reference sequence). This CDR3 spans 16 amino acids. The specimen was tumor tissue, collected at baseline. The TCR sequence derives from a person between 30 and 79 years old with non-small cell lung cancer. The rearrangement uses TRBV19 and TRBJ1-3, with D tentatively TRBD1 (5 bases). The CDR3 bases are TGTGCCAGTAGTCGGGGCTTTGGGCGGTCTGGAAACACCATATATTTT. Translated, it gives CASSRGFGRSGNTIYF.